The sequence of this T cell receptor beta chain was determined in a study of cytomegalovirus exposure and HLA in healthy donors (dated by TCRdb to between 2016 and 2019). In the study overall: According to an earlier analysis of a few hundred of the donors, about 179 million T cells yielded approximately 120 million unique TCR beta sequences and 250 to 350 Gb of sequence data. Rather than using new phenotypic data, the later analysis identified candidate immune exposures from TCR beta sequences and from how often those sequences occurred across donors. An earlier analysis of 587 of the donors used high-throughput TCR beta sequencing to judge whether each TCR beta V gene segment behaved as functional or pseudogenic. The number of typed donors differed by locus: about 629-640 for A, B, C, DRB1 and DQB1; 500 to 550 for DQA1; 606 for DPA1; and around 490 for DPB1. Besides the first cohort of approximately 670 subjects, a separate validation cohort made up of 95 to 150 different subjects was used. All discovery cohort repertoires had been generated using a single sequencing platform. The study aimed to test whether signatures of past pathogen exposure could be identified by cataloging public T cell receptors. On average, roughly 240,000 unique TCR beta nucleotide sequences were sequenced per donor among 300 to 500 genotyped donors of the cohort, with roughly 18% of those sequences being non-productive. In a later genetic analysis, genome-wide SNP genotypes for about three fifths of the 666 donors were used, and that subset was treated as a discovery cohort. Of the roughly 430 genotyped donors, around 81% fell in the genetic ancestry cluster associated with self-reported Caucasian donors. Roughly 5 DR-DQ haplotypes were handled as single units for association and clustering, since linkage in the cohort was strong. The study combined high-throughput TCR immunosequencing, statistical association of individual TCRs with disease status, and machine learning to predict cytomegalovirus infection status. Donor age, sex, ethnicity and CMV serostatus were compiled together with the repertoire data. To study patterns of TCR occurrence, a later analysis re-analyzed previously published TCR beta repertoires from around 700 donors and added high-resolution HLA genotyping. About 310 gigabases of sequencing data and approximately 93 million unique TCR sequences were included in an early release covering under 650 HLA-typed donors. The study profiled the T cell repertoires of hundreds of subjects by immunosequencing and related them to cytomegalovirus serostatus. HLA typing covered class I and class II loci at four-digit resolution.

In total, 666 healthy bone marrow donors made up the cohort. Cohort members were all nominally healthy when sampled, although unrecorded immune exposures were likely present. The donor was CMV seropositive and belonged to the group of 250 to 300 seropositive cohort members. A peripheral blood sample was collected from each donor, and TCR beta sequencing was performed on peripheral blood mononuclear cells. Genomic DNA extraction from the blood cell samples was performed with the Qiagen DNeasy Blood Extraction Kit. Library preparation was by the immunoSEQ multiplex PCR assay. The multiplex PCR relied on a mix of 60 forward primers for TCR Vbeta segments and 13 reverse primers for TCR Jbeta segments. The CDR3 region of rearranged TCR beta genes was amplified from genomic DNA with a multiplex PCR assay. The Illumina HiSeq System was used to sequence the amplified TCR beta libraries as 87-base-pair reads. On the study's bioinformatics: In a later analysis, tens of millions of unique TCR beta chains were counted across the roughly 670 repertoires, and approximately 11 million of these chains were shared by at least two donors. Raw reads were error-corrected and collapsed into unique sequences with a nearest-neighbor algorithm that merged closely related sequences to remove PCR and sequencing errors. CDR3 sequences were aligned to IMGT reference sequences to assign V, D and J gene segments. For a sequence to be retained, at least a six-nucleotide match to both a V gene segment and a J gene segment was required. A rearrangement counted as productive if the CDR3 had no stop codons and remained in frame with V and J, and every other rearrangement counted as non-productive. CDR3 was defined by IMGT convention, running from the second conserved V-encoded cysteine to the conserved J-encoded phenylalanine. The earlier analysis of approximately 590 of the donors excluded any sequence lacking an unambiguous match to a single V gene segment. An earlier analysis of under 750 of the donors called V segments functional above 56.7% productive rearrangements and segregating when the between-donor standard deviation exceeded 5%. To diagnose cytomegalovirus status from the catalog of TCR beta chain sequences, a statistical classification framework was built. V and J gene assignment, in a later analysis, came from comparing TCR nucleotide sequences with IMGT/GENE-DB human TR gene sequences. A later analysis assigned CDR3 sequences and most-parsimonious VDJ recombination scenarios with the TCRdist pipeline. In a later analysis, each TCR beta chain was defined by its CDR3 amino acid sequence together with its V-gene family, and reads without a unique V-gene family were excluded. To address suspected cross-contamination and a sequencing artifact, a later analysis removed a few hundred highly shared, low-generation-probability nucleotide sequences. A later analysis calculated a clonal expansion index for each public chain from normalized within-repertoire ranks of inferred template counts. In a later analysis, generation probabilities were computed with a VDJ recombination model fitted to out-of-frame rearrangements, and the resulting probabilities were checked against IGoR. In a later analysis, hypergeometric tests were used to score TCR-TCR, TCR-HLA and TCR-CMV co-occurrence, with a repertoire-size bias correction applied to TCR pairs. To estimate false discovery rates, a later analysis permuted the HLA or CMV assignments 20 times. A later analysis grouped co-occurring TCRs with DBSCAN, adding TCRdist sequence similarity when clustering within HLA-allele-positive subsets. Co-occurrence clustering excluded repertoires with fewer than 30,000 or more than 120,000 public chains, plus five with anomalous nucleotide sharing. TCRdb took over this immuneACCESS table, retaining in-frame rearrangements with V and J assigned. Such tables are incomplete; in checked studies, under half of the missing clones stem from an unresolved V gene, and the remainder is unexplained. The DNA was the basis for D and trimming; V, J and clone size are from that table. The sample table records fewer than 250,000 clones; over 65% of these occur just once. The ten largest account for around 3.5% of the sample.

V is cut by 4 bases and J by 0 bases, and the space between the germline ends is 16 bases. Including the terminal cysteine and phenylalanine, the CDR3 comprises 18 residues. Just the 54-base CDR3 DNA is kept, in frame starting at base 1. The germline V gene provides CDR1 MGHRA and CDR2 YSYEKL. For this clone: Its antigen is still unknown. No much larger clone is present one base from it, and per-base qualities are unavailable.

The paper as a whole reports these results and caveats: Several of the top co-occurrence clusters appeared to be linked to parvovirus B19, influenza, CMV and Epstein-Barr virus, according to a later analysis. In vitro tests confirmed that a few of the cytomegalovirus-associated TCR beta chains recognize cytomegalovirus antigens. In a later analysis, most CMV-associated TCR beta chains were found to appear HLA-restricted, with HLA associations seemingly driven largely by CMV exposure. In a later analysis, TCR association rates were found to vary across HLA loci, with the most associated TCRs seen for DRB1 alleles and the fewest for HLA-C alleles. Sequencing depth was assumed to be roughly uniform across donors in the presence/absence analyses, though that assumption may not hold. A later genetic analysis reported fewer N-insertions in productive TCRs among donors in an Asian-associated ancestry cluster than the 666-donor mean. In the study, approximately 160 TCR beta chains were listed as associated with cytomegalovirus. A further reported finding was that TCR beta sequences accurately predicted the HLA-A and HLA-B alleles for most subjects in the first cohort. Across donors, most TCR sequences were observed very rarely, whereas some public TCRs were present in many individuals. Fewer than 20 rarely observed V segments, including chromosome 9 orphons, were excluded from the earlier analysis of several hundred of the donors because counts were too low. A later analysis associated roughly 17,000 TCR beta sequences with specific HLA alleles at a false discovery rate of 0.05. The 87-base-pair reads could not distinguish some IMGT-functional V segments, including TRBV6-2 and TRBV6-3, so those segments were excluded. Compared with equally common non-associated chains, HLA-associated TCR beta chains in a later analysis were more clonally expanded and had lower generation probabilities. Broadly in line with IMGT annotations, most TCR beta V segments showed up in productive rearrangements about 87% or about 30% of the time in an earlier analysis of under 700 of the donors. When HLA alleles, especially DR and DQ, strongly co-occurred, attributing TCR associations to individual alleles was difficult. It was suggested by the authors that the approach could potentially be generalized to other disease states and immunological phenotypes. A group of highly shared sequence variants was considered likely to be a technical artifact of the sequencing pipeline. Only TCR beta chains were sequenced in this cohort, and the absence of alpha or paired-chain data limited detectable features. For the cohort, immune exposure information was limited to CMV serostatus. Linkage disequilibrium might explain the correlated functional status among segregating V segments, but an unknown experimental factor could not be excluded. The classifier was reported to diagnose cytomegalovirus status with high specificity and sensitivity in both the original cohort and the validation cohort. In a later genetic analysis, a missense DCLRE1C variant was associated with V-gene and J-gene trimming of TCR beta chains, and the association was replicated in an independent cohort. Because some donors lacked HLA typing at each locus, the association tests relied only on the typed subset.

Sequenced input: PBMCs. This receptor was obtained from a middle-aged man in good health and CMV-seropositive. This chain joins TRBV4-1 to TRBJ2-6; TRBD1 is perhaps the D gene, given 6 matching bases. CDR3 protein: CASSPDAGDGSGANVLTF. The DNA sequence reads TGCGCCAGCAGCCCCGACGCAGGGGACGGCTCTGGGGCCAACGTCCTGACTTTC.